These 13 T cell receptor beta chains were all obtained from the same sample, sequenced in a study of response to subunit inactivated influenza vaccine. From the RT-PCR reads, TCRdb called clonotypes with MiXCR, one entry per CDR3 protein. This table holds hundreds of thousands of distinct CDR3 sequences, about 17% found once. This specimen was CD4+ T cells sorted from PBMCs, taken less than 25 months after vaccination. The source is a man aged 50-75 years who received an inactivated influenza vaccine.

This clonotype appeared a few times. The V gene is TRBV7-6, the J gene TRBJ2-1; TRBD2 aligns across 8 bases. V lost 0 bases and J lost 13; bases outside the gene matches: 8. Germline V CDR1 and CDR2: SGHVS, FNYEAQ. The CDR3 consists of 14 residues. The CDR3 nucleotides read TGTGCCAGCAGCTTAGCGGAGCTAGCGGGCATACAGTTCTTC. This codes for CASSLAELAGIQFF.

The chain employs TRBV27 and TRBJ2-3, with TRBD2 matching 8 bases. CDR3 length: 16 amino acids. Germline V lookup: CDR1 MNHEY, CDR2 SMNVEV (reference sequence). V dropped 3 bases and J dropped 3; count of bases not matched to a gene: 8. CDR3 sequence: CASSFYPAGETDTQYF. For the CDR3, the DNA is TGTGCCAGCAGTTTTTATCCAGCGGGGGAAACAGATACGCAGTATTTT.

The V and J genes are TRBV25-1 and TRBJ1-1, with a weak D call TRBD1 (5 bases). Deletions cut 1 base from V and 4 bases from J, with 7 bases between. Germline CDR1 MGHDK, CDR2 SYGVNS. This CDR3 is built from 13 residues. CDR3 protein: CASSELGVTEAFF. CDR3 bases: TGTGCCAGCAGTGAATTGGGGGTCACTGAAGCTTTCTTT.

This clonotype appeared a few times. The chain employs TRBV28 and TRBJ2-7; 8 nucleotides align to TRBD1. This CDR3 has 16 residues. CDR1 MDHEN and CDR2 SYDVKM come from the germline V gene. V lost 3 bases to trimming and J lost 0 bases; unmatched junction nucleotides: 7. The CDR3 sequence is CASSFSWDRSSYEQYF. Here the CDR3 DNA reads TGTGCCAGCAGTTTTTCTTGGGACAGGAGCTCCTACGAGCAGTACTTC.

This clonotype has a count of ten or more. The V call is TRBV9, the J call TRBJ1-1; D is ambiguous. Deletions cut 0 bases from V and 1 base from J, with 7 bases between. The CDR3 covers 14 residues. Germline V lookup: CDR1 SGDLS, CDR2 YYNGEE. CDR3 coding DNA: TGTGCCAGCAGCGTAGTCCTTGGGAACACTGAAGCTTTCTTT. This sequence encodes CASSVVLGNTEAFF.

This clonotype came up a few times. The V gene is TRBV29-1, the J gene TRBJ1-5; D not certain. The germline V and J ends were trimmed by 4 bases and 5 bases, with 9 bases remaining between them. The length of the CDR3 is 12 residues. Germline CDR1 SQVTM, CDR2 ANQGSEA. The CDR3 sequence is CSVGGYDQPQHF. Written as DNA, the CDR3 is TGCAGCGTTGGTGGTTACGATCAGCCCCAGCATTTT.

The rearrangement joins TRBV11-3 to TRBJ2-3; D is possibly TRBD1 (5 bases). Germline V gene data show CDR1 as SGHNT and CDR2 as YENEEA. This CDR3 is built from 13 residues. The V gene lost 5 bases and the J gene lost 8 bases, with 14 bases spanning the gap. The CDR3 loop reads CASSTNQGGTQYF. DNA of the CDR3: TGTGCCAGCAGCACGAATCAGGGCGGTACGCAGTATTTT.

This clonotype was found a few times. The chain couples TRBV5-1 to TRBJ2-2, with a weak D call TRBD2 (6 bases). Trimming pared 0 bases from V and 4 bases from J, leaving 10 bases between. The CDR3 runs 15 residues. CDR1 and CDR2 (germline): SGHRS, YFSETQ. The CDR3 DNA reads as TGCGCCAGCAGCTTGGGACTAGAGCCCACCGGGGAGCTGTTTTTT. Translation gives CASSLGLEPTGELFF.

The V gene is TRBV20-1, the J gene TRBJ2-7, with 8 positions matching TRBD2. CDR1 is DFQATT, CDR2 SNEGSKA, per germline (reference sequence). CDR3 length: 13 residues. J was trimmed by 4 bases and V by 3 bases; bases with no gene match: 5. The DNA for the CDR3 is TGCAGTGCTAGTGCGGGGGGCGGGTACGAGCAGTACTTC. Translated: CSASAGGGYEQYF.

The CDR3 nucleotides read TGTGCCACACAGCGGGGGGCCCAAGAGACCCAGTACTTC. This gives the protein CATQRGAQETQYF. The chain employs TRBV10-3 and TRBJ2-5; 9 bases match TRBD2. This CDR3 spans 13 amino acids. CDR1 ENHRY and CDR2 SYGVKD come from the germline V gene. Losses at the gene ends were 10 bases for V and 1 base for J; bases not matched to a gene: 4.

This clonotype rates as medium-sized (0.01 to 0.1%). This chain joins TRBV7-6 and TRBJ2-7; 9 bases match TRBD1. Per the germline V gene, CDR1 is SGHVS and CDR2 is FNYEAQ. CDR3 length: 17 residues. V gave up 5 bases and J gave up 7 bases; unmatched junction bases: 18. The CDR3 protein is CASSRDLGTGSTWEQYF. CDR3 in DNA: TGTGCCAGCAGCCGAGATCTGGGGACAGGGTCCACCTGGGAGCAGTACTTC.

J is TRBJ2-5 and V is TRBV14, with D perhaps TRBD2 (5 bases). With 4 bases removed from V and 7 bases from J, the gap between germline ends came to 16 bases. Looked up from germline, CDR1 is SGHDN and CDR2 is FVKESK. This CDR3 has 14 residues. The CDR3 coding sequence is TGTGCCAGCAGCCCTGGACTTGCGTTTGGGACCCAGTACTTC. Its protein is CASSPGLAFGTQYF.

This clonotype came up a few times. This chain joins TRBV12-3 or TRBV12-4 and TRBJ1-3; 8 positions match TRBD1. The CDR3 is made up of 18 amino acids. Unmatched junction bases numbered 8, after V lost 0 bases and J lost 1 base. The CDR3, as DNA: TGTGCCAGCAGTTTAGCGAGGGCAGGGGGCTCGTCTGGAAACACCATATATTTT. The encoded protein is CASSLARAGGSSGNTIYF.